The clone carrying this TCR beta chain showed up just a few times. Its antigen is unidentified. The sample is drawn from a study of cytomegalovirus exposure and HLA in healthy donors. General study points: A list of roughly 160 TCR beta chains associated with cytomegalovirus was given.

V lost 6 bases to trimming and J lost 3 bases; unmatched junction nucleotides: 6. CDR1 MNHEY and CDR2 SMNVEV come from the germline V gene (reference sequence). The CDR3 is 14 amino acids. Some clones are missing from TCRdb's copy, which holds only in-frame ones; the method was immunoSEQ multiplex PCR. Of some 98,000 clones detected, roughly 85% appear once; the ten largest clones hold 3.9%. This clonotype was obtained from a woman in her 30s in good health and CMV-seronegative. The V and J genes are TRBV27 and TRBJ1-2, with 8 nucleotides matching TRBD1. Specimen: PBMCs. CDR3 DNA sequence: TGTGCCAGCAGAGGTCAGGGGGCGTACTATGGCTACACCTTC. Amino acid sequence: CASRGQGAYYGYTF.